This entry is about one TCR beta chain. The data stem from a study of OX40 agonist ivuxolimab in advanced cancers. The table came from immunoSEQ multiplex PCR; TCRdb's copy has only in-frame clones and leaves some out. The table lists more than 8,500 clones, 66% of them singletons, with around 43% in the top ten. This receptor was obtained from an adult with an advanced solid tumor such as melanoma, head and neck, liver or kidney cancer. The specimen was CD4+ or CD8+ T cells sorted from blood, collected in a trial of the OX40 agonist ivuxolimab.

Written as DNA, the CDR3 is TGTGCCAGCAGTGGACAGTATGCGGGAGCGTACAATGAGCAGTTCTTC. Translated, it gives CASSGQYAGAYNEQFF. The genes are TRBV6-1 and TRBJ2-1; 7 positions agree with TRBD2. From germline, CDR1 is MNHNS and CDR2 SASEGT. Trimming at V came to 4 bases and at J to 4 bases, leaving 10 bases not matched to a gene. The CDR3 loop spans 16 amino acids.